The rows below give T cell receptor beta chains drawn from one sample of a study of blood T cell repertoires in COVID-19. TCRdb's table, derived via immunoSEQ multiplex PCR, lists solely in-frame clones and lacks some. Among around 200,000 clones listed, roughly 86% were seen once. Specimen: peripheral blood. Receptors originate from a man in his forties with active or convalescent COVID-19. Each CDR3 is given with its conserved first and last residue. Each record gives: D gene, CDR3 length, J gene, clone size, V gene, CDR3 DNA, CDR3 protein. The D gene is left open where the match is weak. The listing skips clone size in some rows; elsewhere it reads once, few, many or a size class.

D gene: TRBD2
CDR3 length: 13
J gene: TRBJ2-1
clone size: .
V gene: TRBV29-1
CDR3 DNA: TGCAGCGGGGTGGCGGGGGGGCTAGGTGAGCAGTTCTTC
CDR3 protein: CSGVAGGLGEQFF

D gene: TRBD2
CDR3 length: 16
J gene: TRBJ2-5
clone size: .
V gene: TRBV9
CDR3 DNA: TGTGCCAGCAGCGTGGGGCAGCGGGGGCCCCAAGAGACCCAGTACTTC
CDR3 protein: CASSVGQRGPQETQYF

D gene: .
CDR3 length: 14
J gene: TRBJ1-5
clone size: .
V gene: TRBV19
CDR3 DNA: TGTGCCAGTAGTATATACAGGGAAAATCAGCCCCAGCATTTT
CDR3 protein: CASSIYRENQPQHF

D gene: TRBD2
CDR3 length: 13
J gene: TRBJ2-3
clone size: .
V gene: TRBV5-4
CDR3 DNA: TGTGCCAGCAGGAGCGGGGGAGCAGATACGCAGTATTTT
CDR3 protein: CASRSGGADTQYF

D gene: .
CDR3 length: 11
J gene: TRBJ2-3
clone size: .
V gene: TRBV14
CDR3 DNA: TGTGCCAGCAGCCACGCGGATACGCAGTATTTT
CDR3 protein: CASSHADTQYF

D gene: .
CDR3 length: 14
J gene: TRBJ2-7
clone size: .
V gene: TRBV25-1
CDR3 DNA: TGTGCCAGCAGTGGTGTGGCAGGCCACGGCGAGCAGTACTTC
CDR3 protein: CASSGVAGHGEQYF

D gene: .
CDR3 length: 13
J gene: TRBJ1-5
clone size: .
V gene: TRBV6-5
CDR3 DNA: TGTGCCAGCAGGCCAGGGTCCAATCAGCCCCAGCATTTT
CDR3 protein: CASRPGSNQPQHF

D gene: .
CDR3 length: 16
J gene: TRBJ2-1
clone size: .
V gene: TRBV27
CDR3 DNA: TGTGCCAGCAGTCCCTTCCCCCCAGGGTACGACAATGAGCAGTTCTTC
CDR3 protein: CASSPFPPGYDNEQFF

D gene: .
CDR3 length: 13
J gene: TRBJ1-3
clone size: .
V gene: TRBV4-1
CDR3 DNA: TGCGCCAGCAGCCAAGATAGACGGGACACCATATATTTT
CDR3 protein: CASSQDRRDTIYF

D gene: TRBD1
CDR3 length: 15
J gene: TRBJ1-2
clone size: once
V gene: TRBV27
CDR3 DNA: TGTGCCAGCAGCCGTTCCGGGACAGGTATATATGGCTACACCTTC
CDR3 protein: CASSRSGTGIYGYTF

D gene: .
CDR3 length: 16
J gene: TRBJ1-3
clone size: .
V gene: TRBV7-2
CDR3 DNA: TGTGCCAGCAGCGCCAGTGGGGGCCCAACGGGAAACACCATATATTTT
CDR3 protein: CASSASGGPTGNTIYF

D gene: TRBD1
CDR3 length: 15
J gene: TRBJ1-2
clone size: .
V gene: TRBV7-9
CDR3 DNA: TGTGCCAGCAGCTCGTCCGGGACAGCCAACTATGGCTACACCTTC
CDR3 protein: CASSSSGTANYGYTF

D gene: .
CDR3 length: 14
J gene: TRBJ1-2
clone size: .
V gene: TRBV5-1
CDR3 DNA: TGCGCCAGCAGCTTGACGGGAGCCACCTATGGCTACACCTTC
CDR3 protein: CASSLTGATYGYTF

D gene: .
CDR3 length: 12
J gene: TRBJ1-1
clone size: .
V gene: TRBV6-5
CDR3 DNA: TGTGCCAGCAGTTACAGGGGATCCGAAGCTTTCTTT
CDR3 protein: CASSYRGSEAFF

D gene: TRBD1
CDR3 length: 14
J gene: TRBJ1-1
clone size: .
V gene: TRBV5-1
CDR3 DNA: TGCGCCAGCAGCTCCGGGACAGGGAACACTGAAGCTTTCTTT
CDR3 protein: CASSSGTGNTEAFF

D gene: .
CDR3 length: 17
J gene: TRBJ2-1
clone size: .
V gene: TRBV27
CDR3 DNA: TGTGCCAGCAGTTTAGGCTGGGACTTCCCCGGGTACAATGAGCAGTTCTTC
CDR3 protein: CASSLGWDFPGYNEQFF

D gene: .
CDR3 length: 13
J gene: TRBJ2-2
clone size: .
V gene: TRBV7-3
CDR3 DNA: TGTGCCAGCAGCTTAACGCGCACCGGGGAGCTGTTTTTT
CDR3 protein: CASSLTRTGELFF

D gene: .
CDR3 length: 13
J gene: TRBJ1-2
clone size: .
V gene: TRBV5-1
CDR3 DNA: TGCGCCAGCAGCCTGGACGGAGCCCATGGCTACACCTTC
CDR3 protein: CASSLDGAHGYTF

D gene: .
CDR3 length: 15
J gene: TRBJ1-5
clone size: .
V gene: TRBV19
CDR3 DNA: TGTGCCAGTAGAAGGGAGGGCCCAGGCAATCAGCCCCAGCATTTT
CDR3 protein: CASRREGPGNQPQHF

D gene: TRBD1
CDR3 length: 16
J gene: TRBJ2-7
clone size: .
V gene: TRBV7-8
CDR3 DNA: TGTGCCAGCAGCAGATTGACAGGGGCCAGCTCCTACGAGCAGTACTTC
CDR3 protein: CASSRLTGASSYEQYF

D gene: .
CDR3 length: 17
J gene: TRBJ1-6
clone size: .
V gene: TRBV6-4
CDR3 DNA: TGTGCCAGCAGTGGCCTCGTCTACGCCCTTAAGAATTCACCCCTCCACTTT
CDR3 protein: CASSGLVYALKNSPLHF

D gene: .
CDR3 length: 16
J gene: TRBJ1-4
clone size: .
V gene: TRBV11-2
CDR3 DNA: TGTGCCAGCAGCCAGTGGAGGGACGCGCCAAAGGAAAAACTGTTTTTT
CDR3 protein: CASSQWRDAPKEKLFF

D gene: .
CDR3 length: 14
J gene: TRBJ2-3
clone size: once
V gene: TRBV3-1/TRBV3-2
CDR3 DNA: TGTGCCAGCAGCCAAGTTAGGTCCGCGGGTACGCAGTATTTT
CDR3 protein: CASSQVRSAGTQYF

D gene: .
CDR3 length: 15
J gene: TRBJ1-2
clone size: .
V gene: TRBV2
CDR3 DNA: TGTGCCAGCAGTGAAGCTGGACAGACCCTCTATGGCTACACCTTC
CDR3 protein: CASSEAGQTLYGYTF

D gene: TRBD1
CDR3 length: 15
J gene: TRBJ1-2
clone size: .
V gene: TRBV11-2
CDR3 DNA: TGTGCCAGCAGCCCAAGGGACAGGGAGAACTATGGCTACACCTTC
CDR3 protein: CASSPRDRENYGYTF

D gene: .
CDR3 length: 17
J gene: TRBJ2-5
clone size: .
V gene: TRBV6-6
CDR3 DNA: TGTGCCAGCAGTCAAAACCCCGGATTGTGGGGGGAAGAGACCCAGTACTTC
CDR3 protein: CASSQNPGLWGEETQYF

D gene: .
CDR3 length: 16
J gene: TRBJ1-2
clone size: .
V gene: TRBV28
CDR3 DNA: TGTGCCAGCAGTTTCCAACAGGGACACACGGCCTATGGCTACACCTTC
CDR3 protein: CASSFQQGHTAYGYTF

D gene: .
CDR3 length: 17
J gene: TRBJ2-2
clone size: .
V gene: TRBV6-2/TRBV6-3
CDR3 DNA: TGTGCCAGCAGTTACCCTCTCGGACACCTGAACACCGGGGAGCTGTTTTTT
CDR3 protein: CASSYPLGHLNTGELFF

D gene: .
CDR3 length: 15
J gene: TRBJ1-4
clone size: .
V gene: TRBV15
CDR3 DNA: TGTGCCACCAGCAGAACCCGACAGATAAATGAAAAACTGTTTTTT
CDR3 protein: CATSRTRQINEKLFF

D gene: .
CDR3 length: 12
J gene: TRBJ1-3
clone size: few
V gene: TRBV7-2
CDR3 DNA: TGTGCCAGCAGCTTATCCAGAAACACCATATATTTT
CDR3 protein: CASSLSRNTIYF

D gene: TRBD1
CDR3 length: 14
J gene: TRBJ2-7
clone size: .
V gene: TRBV29-1
CDR3 DNA: TGCAGCGTGTGGGGACAGGGCAGTTACCGCGAGCAGTACTTC
CDR3 protein: CSVWGQGSYREQYF

D gene: .
CDR3 length: 13
J gene: TRBJ1-1
clone size: few
V gene: TRBV7-9
CDR3 DNA: TGTGCCAGCAGCTTAATCCCCGACACTGAAGCTTTCTTT
CDR3 protein: CASSLIPDTEAFF

D gene: TRBD1
CDR3 length: 14
J gene: TRBJ1-2
clone size: .
V gene: TRBV5-1
CDR3 DNA: TGCGCCAGCAGCATATCCGGGACAGACTATGGCTACACCTTC
CDR3 protein: CASSISGTDYGYTF

D gene: TRBD1
CDR3 length: 14
J gene: TRBJ1-1
clone size: .
V gene: TRBV5-4
CDR3 DNA: TGTGCCAGCAGTAAACAGGGGTCGCGAACTGAAGCTTTCTTT
CDR3 protein: CASSKQGSRTEAFF

D gene: .
CDR3 length: 16
J gene: TRBJ1-5
clone size: few
V gene: TRBV6-5
CDR3 DNA: TGTGCCAGCAGTTACTCTTGGGCACCCCCGAATCAGCCCCAGCATTTT
CDR3 protein: CASSYSWAPPNQPQHF

D gene: .
CDR3 length: 14
J gene: TRBJ1-1
clone size: once
V gene: TRBV6-2/TRBV6-3
CDR3 DNA: TGTGCCAGCAGTTCCTTACCCGGGAACACTGAAGCTTTCTTT
CDR3 protein: CASSSLPGNTEAFF

D gene: .
CDR3 length: 13
J gene: TRBJ1-5
clone size: .
V gene: TRBV5-5
CDR3 DNA: TGTGCCAGCAGCTTACAGGGTGCTCAGCCCCAGCATTTT
CDR3 protein: CASSLQGAQPQHF

D gene: TRBD1
CDR3 length: 17
J gene: TRBJ2-2
clone size: .
V gene: TRBV9
CDR3 DNA: TGTGCCAGCAGCGATCCTGGGGGGACAGGGAACACCGGGGAGCTGTTTTTT
CDR3 protein: CASSDPGGTGNTGELFF

D gene: TRBD1
CDR3 length: 18
J gene: TRBJ2-1
clone size: .
V gene: TRBV11-2
CDR3 DNA: TGTGCCAGCAACCCGGGACAGGGGGCCGCAGCCCTATACAATGAGCAGTTCTTC
CDR3 protein: CASNPGQGAAALYNEQFF

D gene: .
CDR3 length: 15
J gene: TRBJ1-2
clone size: .
V gene: TRBV5-1
CDR3 DNA: TGCGCCAGCAGCTTGGGGAACAGCCTACCTTATGGCTACACCTTC
CDR3 protein: CASSLGNSLPYGYTF

D gene: .
CDR3 length: 13
J gene: TRBJ1-3
clone size: once
V gene: TRBV6-5
CDR3 DNA: TGTGCCAGCAGTCCTGACAGAAGAAACACCATATATTTT
CDR3 protein: CASSPDRRNTIYF